Below are 5 T cell receptor beta chains sequenced from a single sample in a study of metastatic and nonmetastatic thyroid tumors. No treatment had been given to any patient before thyroid surgery. With MiXCR, TCRdb called clones anew from the PCR reads. Of more than 13,000 clones listed, more than 10% were seen once; the top ten hold about 14%. Sequenced: blood. Receptors were obtained from a female donor with papillary thyroid cancer or a benign thyroid nodule (not recorded which). Some clones in this sample may be carry-over from other donors' samples.

This clone was seen repeatedly, ten times or more. The chain has TRBV4-2 and TRBJ1-3; weak D call: TRBD1 (5 bases). Looked up from germline, CDR1 is LGHNA and CDR2 is YNFKEQ. The CDR3 is 15 amino acids. Trimming removed 1 base from V and 1 base from J, with 8 bases in between. CDR3 bases: TGTGCCAGCAGCCAAGGCGGGGGTTCTGGAAACACCATATATTTT. This encodes CASSQGGGSGNTIYF.

This clone was seen many times. The V and J genes are TRBV4-1 and TRBJ2-7, with D possibly matching TRBD2 (5 bases). This CDR3 is built from 15 residues. In germline, CDR1 is MGHRA, CDR2 YSYEKL. V gave up 0 bases and J gave up 6 bases, with 15 bases separating them. The CDR3 DNA is TGCGCCAGCAGCCAAGAAGAACTAGGCGTCGGCGAGCAGTACTTC. Translated: CASSQEELGVGEQYF.

A few counts support this clone. The conserved phenylalanine or tryptophan normally closing the CDR3 is absent here, so this likely arose from a read error. Other DNA sequences in this sample translate to the same CDR3. The rearrangement links TRBV11-1 to TRBJ2-3, with 9 nucleotides matching TRBD2. Germline V gives CDR1 SGHAT, CDR2 FQDESV (reference sequence). Trimming at V came to 5 bases and at J to 4 bases, leaving 7 bases not matched to a gene. This CDR3 has 15 residues. The CDR3 DNA reads as TGTGCCAGCAGCATTAGCGGGGGAGGGGCAGATACGCAGTATTCT. As protein: CASSISGGGADTQYS.

There are many counts of this clone. V and J are TRBV2 and TRBJ2-1, with D possibly matching TRBD1 (7 bases). Germline V CDR1 and CDR2: SNHLY, FYNNEI. V lost 3 bases to trimming and J lost 9 bases, with 18 bases between them. This CDR3 is built from 15 residues. The CDR3 nucleotides are TGTGCCAGCAGTGACGCCAGGGGGGAAGCGAGTGAGCAGTTCTTC. Protein product: CASSDARGEASEQFF.

This clone is judged medium-sized. The chain links TRBV27 to TRBJ1-2; a weak D match, TRBD1 (5 bases). Germline loops: CDR1 MNHEY, CDR2 SMNVEV (reference sequence). Deletions cut 5 bases from V and 2 bases from J, with 15 bases between. This CDR3 contains 15 residues. DNA for the CDR3: TGTGCCAGCAGTACCGCTACAGGAATCAACTATGGCTACACCTTC. Protein: CASSTATGINYGYTF.